These T cell receptor beta chains were read from a single sample in a study of identical twins. TCRdb ran MiXCR on the 5' RACE reads and lists one entry per CDR3 protein. Of under 350,000 distinct CDR3 sequences listed, over 8.5% are singletons. These data were also filed under a second study, of yellow fever vaccine responses in identical twins.

Material: CD8+ T cells sorted from blood. Receptor source: a young woman in good health. CDR3s include the opening cysteine and the closing phenylalanine or tryptophan. The size of a clone is reported for some rows only, either as once, few or many, or as a class for expanded clones.

size: many; V: TRBV27; CDR3: CASSLSLHYEQYF
size: .; V: TRBV29-1; CDR3: CSVEEGGGYTF
size: many; V: TRBV20-1; CDR3: CSARVVRDRSVGELFF
size: .; V: TRBV28; CDR3: CASSSHGGTWVKNIQYF
size: medium-sized; V: TRBV20-1; CDR3: CSARSIRDTNEQYF
size: .; V: TRBV30; CDR3: CAGGGSYEQYF
size: .; V: TRBV3-2; CDR3: CASSRPTQYF
size: many; V: TRBV15; CDR3: CATSLPGEYNEQFF
size: few; V: TRBV20-1; CDR3: CSARDLAGGVYEQFF
size: few; V: TRBV7-2; CDR3: CASSFGLGTDTQYF
size: few; V: TRBV6-2/TRBV6-3; CDR3: CASSYSGATYEQYF
size: .; V: TRBV5-1; CDR3: CAAPTTGAVSTDTQYF
size: many; V: TRBV7-8; CDR3: CASSFGQGAVNEQFF
size: few; V: TRBV29-1; CDR3: CSVDGGNSFNYNEQFF
size: few; V: TRBV7-2; CDR3: CASSPGYDEQYF
size: .; V: TRBV5-1; CDR3: CASSLALAGGPTDTQYF
size: many; V: TRBV3-1; CDR3: CASSQGVGDQETQYF
size: many; V: TRBV4-2; CDR3: CASSQDTRDLSSYEQYF
size: .; V: TRBV10-2; CDR3: CASRLAGQGLAGEPVSYEQYF
size: .; V: TRBV20-1; CDR3: CSAWQPLGNQPQHF
size: .; V: TRBV25-1; CDR3: CASSDLQGAQETQYF
size: few; V: TRBV29-1; CDR3: CSVAGGVGNTIYF
size: few; V: TRBV20-1; CDR3: CSARDQTERETQYF
size: .; V: TRBV19; CDR3: CASSPDRELAGELFF
size: many; V: TRBV15; CDR3: CATRLGRKAFF
size: .; V: TRBV10-3; CDR3: CAIRLAGGEQFF
size: .; V: TRBV7-8; CDR3: CASSSLGFPGNQPQHF
size: .; V: TRBV11-2; CDR3: CASSSGRTSYNEQFF
size: few; V: TRBV9; CDR3: CASSVSGGAMDTQYF
size: few; V: TRBV7-2; CDR3: CASSLVTSPEQFF
size: many; V: TRBV6-1; CDR3: CASRHGQARGLDSPLHF
size: many; V: TRBV27; CDR3: CASSLSLGGRAYEQYF
size: .; V: TRBV19; CDR3: CASSRQITGELFF
size: few; V: TRBV2; CDR3: CASTLQGLSSYEQYF
size: many; V: TRBV5-1; CDR3: CASRQDGRTDTQYF
size: few; V: TRBV20-1; CDR3: CSARPRGSYEQYF
size: few; V: TRBV5-5; CDR3: CASSLAEYAYEQYF
size: few; V: TRBV11-3; CDR3: CASSPRTGGGYNEQFF
size: .; V: TRBV11-3; CDR3: CASSARTSVSNEQFF
size: many; V: TRBV12-3/TRBV12-4; CDR3: CASSIQETQYF
size: few; V: TRBV27; CDR3: CASRGGGQLSSYEQYF
size: many; V: TRBV3-1; CDR3: CASSQGQADNEQFF
size: .; V: TRBV29-1; CDR3: CSVEGQSYGYTF
size: many; V: TRBV6-2/TRBV6-3; CDR3: CASSQREWTRNEQFF
size: .; V: TRBV7-3; CDR3: CASSPDSITGELFF
size: few; V: TRBV20-1; CDR3: CSARDPPGAYSTDTQYF
size: many; V: TRBV4-2; CDR3: CASSQDPPSGNTDTQYF
size: .; V: TRBV28; CDR3: CASKDPPISEQFF
size: few; V: TRBV13; CDR3: CASRPRGISYNEQFF
size: .; V: TRBV7-9; CDR3: CASSSAGRHEQYF
size: many; V: TRBV7-9; CDR3: CASRQQGFQETQYF
size: many; V: TRBV2; CDR3: CASSERGMTGGQETQYF
size: .; V: TRBV18; CDR3: CASSPGQGAQETQYF